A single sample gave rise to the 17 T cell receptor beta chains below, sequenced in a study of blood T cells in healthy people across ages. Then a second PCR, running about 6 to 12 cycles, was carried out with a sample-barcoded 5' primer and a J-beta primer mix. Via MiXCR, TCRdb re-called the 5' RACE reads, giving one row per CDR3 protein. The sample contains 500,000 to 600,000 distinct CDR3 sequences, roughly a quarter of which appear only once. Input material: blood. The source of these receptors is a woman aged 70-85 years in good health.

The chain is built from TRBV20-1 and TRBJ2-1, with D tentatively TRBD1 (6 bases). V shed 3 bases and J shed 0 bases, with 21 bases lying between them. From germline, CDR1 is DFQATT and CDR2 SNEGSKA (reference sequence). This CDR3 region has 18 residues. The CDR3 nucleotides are TGCAGTGCTAGTTTAGGGGGATCGTGGGGTAGCTCCTACAATGAGCAGTTCTTC. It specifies CSASLGGSWGSSYNEQFF.

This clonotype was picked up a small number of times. The DNA of the CDR3 is TGTGCCAGCAGCCAAGGACATGGTGAGCAGTTCTTC. Protein: CASSQGHGEQFF. The V gene is TRBV14, the J gene TRBJ2-1; unclear D gene. This CDR3 is 12 amino acids long. The germline V and J ends were trimmed by 1 base and 9 bases, with 7 bases remaining between them. Germline loops: CDR1 SGHDN, CDR2 FVKESK. Combining the CDR3 with reference TRBV14 and TRBJ2-1 gives the whole variable domain EAGVTQFPSHSVIEKGQTVTLRCDPISGHDNLYWYRRVMGKEIKFLLHFVKESKQDESGMPNNRFLAERTGGTYSTLKVQPAELEDSGVYFCASSQGHGEQFFGPGTRLTVL.

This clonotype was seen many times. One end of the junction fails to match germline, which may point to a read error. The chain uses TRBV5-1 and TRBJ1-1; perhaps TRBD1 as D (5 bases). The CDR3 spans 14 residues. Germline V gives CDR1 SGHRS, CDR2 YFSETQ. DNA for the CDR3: TGTGCCAGCAGCTTAGGGAGGGGTGGAACTGAAGCTTTCTTT. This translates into CASSLGRGGTEAFF.

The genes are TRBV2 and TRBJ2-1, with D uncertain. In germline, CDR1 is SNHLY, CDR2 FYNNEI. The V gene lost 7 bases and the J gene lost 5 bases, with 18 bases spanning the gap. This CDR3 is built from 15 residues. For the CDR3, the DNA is TGTGCCAGCAAATCCTTCGGGCAGTCGGACAATGAGCAGTTCTTC. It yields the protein CASKSFGQSDNEQFF.

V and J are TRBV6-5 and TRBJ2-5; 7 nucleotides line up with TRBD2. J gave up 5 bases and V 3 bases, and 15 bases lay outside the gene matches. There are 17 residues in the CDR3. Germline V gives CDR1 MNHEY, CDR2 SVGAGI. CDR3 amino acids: CASSYSGLGPGRETQYF. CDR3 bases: TGTGCCAGCAGTTATTCGGGCTTGGGTCCCGGGAGGGAGACCCAGTACTTC.

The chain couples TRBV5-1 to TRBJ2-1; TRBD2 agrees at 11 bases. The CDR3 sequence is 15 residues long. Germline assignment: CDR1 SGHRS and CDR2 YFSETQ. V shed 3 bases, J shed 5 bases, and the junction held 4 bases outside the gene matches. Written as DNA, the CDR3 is TGCGCCAGCAGCTCCCAGACTAGCGGGAACAATGAGCAGTTCTTC. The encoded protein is CASSSQTSGNNEQFF.

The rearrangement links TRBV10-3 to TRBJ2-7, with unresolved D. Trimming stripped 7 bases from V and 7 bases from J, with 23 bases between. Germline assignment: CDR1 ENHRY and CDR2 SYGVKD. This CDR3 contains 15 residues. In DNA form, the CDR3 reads TGTGCCATCATGACGTCGACTTCAACCAAATTTGAGCAGTACTTC. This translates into CAIMTSTSTKFEQYF.

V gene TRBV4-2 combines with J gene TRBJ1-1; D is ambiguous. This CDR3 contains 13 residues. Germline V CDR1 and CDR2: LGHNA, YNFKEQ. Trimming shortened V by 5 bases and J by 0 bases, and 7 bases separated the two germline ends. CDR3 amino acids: CASSSDLNTEAFF. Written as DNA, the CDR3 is TGTGCCAGCAGCTCGGACCTGAACACTGAAGCTTTCTTT.

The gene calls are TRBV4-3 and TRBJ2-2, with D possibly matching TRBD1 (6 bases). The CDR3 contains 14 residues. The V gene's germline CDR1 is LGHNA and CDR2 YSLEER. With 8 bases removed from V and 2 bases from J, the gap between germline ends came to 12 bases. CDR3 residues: CASGQTKNTGELFF. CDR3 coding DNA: TGCGCCAGCGGACAGACTAAAAACACCGGGGAGCTGTTTTTT.

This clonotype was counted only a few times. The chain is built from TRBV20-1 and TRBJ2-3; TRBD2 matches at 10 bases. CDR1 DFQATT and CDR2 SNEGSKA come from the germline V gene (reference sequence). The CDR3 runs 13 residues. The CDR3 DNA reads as TGCTCACCACTAGCGGGAAGCACAGATACGCAGTATTTT. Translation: CSPLAGSTDTQYF.

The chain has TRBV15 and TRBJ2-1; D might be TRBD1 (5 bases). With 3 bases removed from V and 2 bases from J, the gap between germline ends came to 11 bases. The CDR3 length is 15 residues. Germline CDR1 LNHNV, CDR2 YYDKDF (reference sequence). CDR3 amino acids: CATSSRQRTYNEQFF. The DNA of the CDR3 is TGTGCCACCAGCAGCCGACAGCGAACCTACAATGAGCAGTTCTTC.

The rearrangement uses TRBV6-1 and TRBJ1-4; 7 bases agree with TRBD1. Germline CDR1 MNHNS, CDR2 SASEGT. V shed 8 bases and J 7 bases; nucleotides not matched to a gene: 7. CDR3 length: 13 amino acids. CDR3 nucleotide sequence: TGTGCCAGCCAGCTTAGGGACAGTGAAAAACTGTTTTTT. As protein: CASQLRDSEKLFF.

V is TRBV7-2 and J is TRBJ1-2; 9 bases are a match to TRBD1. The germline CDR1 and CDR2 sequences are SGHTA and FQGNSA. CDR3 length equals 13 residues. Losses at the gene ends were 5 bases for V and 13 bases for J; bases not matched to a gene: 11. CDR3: CASSIGQGLTGTF. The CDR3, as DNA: TGTGCCAGCAGCATCGGACAGGGGCTAACGGGCACCTTC.

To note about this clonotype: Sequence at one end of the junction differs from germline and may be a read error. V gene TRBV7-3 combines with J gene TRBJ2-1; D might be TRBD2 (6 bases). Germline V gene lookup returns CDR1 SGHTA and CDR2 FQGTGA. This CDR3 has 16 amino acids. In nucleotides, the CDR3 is TGTGCCGGCAGCCCCCAGTCCGGGACTTTTTACAATGAGCAGTTCTTC. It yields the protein CAGSPQSGTFYNEQFF.

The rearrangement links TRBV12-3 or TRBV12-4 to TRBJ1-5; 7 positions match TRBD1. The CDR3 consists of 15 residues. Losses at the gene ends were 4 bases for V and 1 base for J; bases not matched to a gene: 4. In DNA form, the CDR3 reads TGTGCCAGCAGTTGGGGGGGACAGAGCAATCAGCCCCAGCATTTT. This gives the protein CASSWGGQSNQPQHF.

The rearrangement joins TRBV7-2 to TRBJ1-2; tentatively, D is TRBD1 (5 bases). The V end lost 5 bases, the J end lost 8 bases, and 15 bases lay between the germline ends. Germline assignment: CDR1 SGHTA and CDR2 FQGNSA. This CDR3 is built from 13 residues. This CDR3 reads CASSRAGLEGYTF. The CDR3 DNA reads TGTGCCAGCAGCCGAGCGGGGCTTGAGGGCTACACCTTC. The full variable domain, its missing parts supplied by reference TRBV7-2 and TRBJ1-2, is GAGVSQSPSNKVTEKGKDVELRCDPISGHTALYWYRQSLGQGLEFLIYFQGNSAPDKSGLPSDRFSAERTGGSVSTLTIQRTQQEDSAVYLCASSRAGLEGYTFGSGTRLTVV.

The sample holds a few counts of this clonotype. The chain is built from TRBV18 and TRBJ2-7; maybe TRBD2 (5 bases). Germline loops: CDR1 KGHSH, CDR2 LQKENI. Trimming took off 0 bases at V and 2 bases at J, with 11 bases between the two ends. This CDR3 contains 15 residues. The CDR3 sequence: CASSPPSQAAYEQYF. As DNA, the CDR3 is TGTGCCAGCTCACCACCGTCCCAAGCGGCCTACGAGCAGTACTTC.